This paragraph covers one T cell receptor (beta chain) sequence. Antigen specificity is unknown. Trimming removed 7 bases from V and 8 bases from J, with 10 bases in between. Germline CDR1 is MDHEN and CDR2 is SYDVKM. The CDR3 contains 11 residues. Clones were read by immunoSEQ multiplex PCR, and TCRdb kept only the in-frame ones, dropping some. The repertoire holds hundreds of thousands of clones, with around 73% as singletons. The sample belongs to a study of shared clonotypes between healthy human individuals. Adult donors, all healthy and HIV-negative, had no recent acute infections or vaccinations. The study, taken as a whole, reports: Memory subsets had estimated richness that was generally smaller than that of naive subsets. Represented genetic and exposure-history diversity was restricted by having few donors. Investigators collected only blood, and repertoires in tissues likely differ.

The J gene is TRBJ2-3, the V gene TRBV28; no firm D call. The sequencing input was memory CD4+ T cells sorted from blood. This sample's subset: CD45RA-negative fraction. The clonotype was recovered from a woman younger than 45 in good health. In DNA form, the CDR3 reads TGTGCCAGCACCTTTTCGGGTACGCAGTATTTT. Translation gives CASTFSGTQYF.